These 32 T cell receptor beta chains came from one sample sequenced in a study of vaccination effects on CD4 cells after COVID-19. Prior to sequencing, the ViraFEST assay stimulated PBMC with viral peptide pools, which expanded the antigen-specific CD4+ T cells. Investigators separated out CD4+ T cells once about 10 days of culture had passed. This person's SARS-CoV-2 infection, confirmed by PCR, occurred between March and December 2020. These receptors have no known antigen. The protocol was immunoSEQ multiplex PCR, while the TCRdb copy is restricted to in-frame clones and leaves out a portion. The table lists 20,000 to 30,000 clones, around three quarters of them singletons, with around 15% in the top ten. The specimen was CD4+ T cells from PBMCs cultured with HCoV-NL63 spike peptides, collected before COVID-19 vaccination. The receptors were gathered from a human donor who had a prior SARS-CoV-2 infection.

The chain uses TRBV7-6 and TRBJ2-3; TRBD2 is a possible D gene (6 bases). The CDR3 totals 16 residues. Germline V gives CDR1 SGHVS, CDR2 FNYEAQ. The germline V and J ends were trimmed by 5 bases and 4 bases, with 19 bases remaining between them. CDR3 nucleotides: TGTGCCAGCAGCCCCCGAGGGCGGGGTTTTGCAGATACGCAGTATTTT. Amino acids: CASSPRGRGFADTQYF.

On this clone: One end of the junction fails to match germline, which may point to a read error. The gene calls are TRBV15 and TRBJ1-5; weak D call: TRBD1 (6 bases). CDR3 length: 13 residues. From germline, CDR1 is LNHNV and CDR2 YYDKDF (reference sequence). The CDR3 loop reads CATSRDRGQLPRF. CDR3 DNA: TGTGCCACCAGCAGAGATCGGGGGCAACTGCCGCGGTTT.

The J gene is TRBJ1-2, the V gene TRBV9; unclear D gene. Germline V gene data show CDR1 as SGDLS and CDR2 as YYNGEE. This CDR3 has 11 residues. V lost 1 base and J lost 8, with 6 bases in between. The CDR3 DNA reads TGTGCCAGCAGCGTACCGGGGGGCTACACCTTC. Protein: CASSVPGGYTF.

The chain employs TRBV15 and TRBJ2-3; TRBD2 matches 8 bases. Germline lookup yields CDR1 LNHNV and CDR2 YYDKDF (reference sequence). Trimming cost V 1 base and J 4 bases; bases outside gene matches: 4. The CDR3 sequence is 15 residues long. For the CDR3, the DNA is TGTGCCACCAGCAGAGGCCGGGAGGGGGCAGATACGCAGTATTTT. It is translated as CATSRGREGADTQYF.

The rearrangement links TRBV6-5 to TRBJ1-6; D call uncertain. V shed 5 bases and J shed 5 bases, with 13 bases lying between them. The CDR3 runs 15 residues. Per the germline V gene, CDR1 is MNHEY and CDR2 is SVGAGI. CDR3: CASSRKVRDNSPLHF. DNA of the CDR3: TGTGCCAGCAGTCGCAAGGTTCGGGATAATTCACCCCTCCACTTT.

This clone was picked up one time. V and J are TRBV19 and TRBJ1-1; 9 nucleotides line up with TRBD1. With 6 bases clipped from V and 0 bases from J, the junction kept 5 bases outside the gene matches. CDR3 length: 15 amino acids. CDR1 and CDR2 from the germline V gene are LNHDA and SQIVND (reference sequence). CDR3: CASRNRGQMNTEAFF. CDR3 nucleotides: TGTGCCAGTAGAAACAGGGGGCAGATGAACACTGAAGCTTTCTTT. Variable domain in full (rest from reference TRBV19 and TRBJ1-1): DGGITQSPKYLFRKEGQNVTLSCEQNLNHDAMYWYRQDPGQGLRLIYYSQIVNDFQKGDIAEGYSVSREKKESFPLTVTSAQKNPTAFYLCASRNRGQMNTEAFFGQGTRLTVV.

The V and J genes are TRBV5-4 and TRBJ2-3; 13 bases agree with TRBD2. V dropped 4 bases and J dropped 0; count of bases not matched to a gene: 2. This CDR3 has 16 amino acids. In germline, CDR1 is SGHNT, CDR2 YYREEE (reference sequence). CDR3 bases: TGTGCCAGCAGCAGGGGACTAGCGGGGAGCACAGATACGCAGTATTTT. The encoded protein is CASSRGLAGSTDTQYF.

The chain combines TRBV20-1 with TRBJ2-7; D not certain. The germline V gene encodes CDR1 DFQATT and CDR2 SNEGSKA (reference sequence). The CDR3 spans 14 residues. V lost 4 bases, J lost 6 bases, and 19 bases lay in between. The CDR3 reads CSAIDSFGPGEQYF. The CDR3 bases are TGCAGTGCTATTGATAGTTTTGGGCCGGGCGAGCAGTACTTC.

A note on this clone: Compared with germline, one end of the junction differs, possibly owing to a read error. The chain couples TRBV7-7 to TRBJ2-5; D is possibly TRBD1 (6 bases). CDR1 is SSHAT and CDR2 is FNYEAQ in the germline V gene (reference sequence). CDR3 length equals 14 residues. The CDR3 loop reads CASSLGQTQETQYF. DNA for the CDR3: TGTGCTAGCAGCTTAGGACAGACACAAGAGACCCAGTACTTC.

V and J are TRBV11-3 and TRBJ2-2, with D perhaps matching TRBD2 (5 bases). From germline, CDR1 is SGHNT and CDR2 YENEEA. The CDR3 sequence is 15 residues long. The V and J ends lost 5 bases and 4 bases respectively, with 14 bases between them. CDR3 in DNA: TGTGCCAGCAGCCCGCGGGTCCCTTCCACCGGGGAGCTGTTTTTT. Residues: CASSPRVPSTGELFF.

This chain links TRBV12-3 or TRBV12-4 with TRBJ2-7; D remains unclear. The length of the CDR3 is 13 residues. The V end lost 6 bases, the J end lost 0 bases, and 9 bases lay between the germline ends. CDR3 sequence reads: CASRTLNSYEQYF. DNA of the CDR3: TGTGCCAGCAGAACCCTAAACTCCTACGAGCAGTACTTC.

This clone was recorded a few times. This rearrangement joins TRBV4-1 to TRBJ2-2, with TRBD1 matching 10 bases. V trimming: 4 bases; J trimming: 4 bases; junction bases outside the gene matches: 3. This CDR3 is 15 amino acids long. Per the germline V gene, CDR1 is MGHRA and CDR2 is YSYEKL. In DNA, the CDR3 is TGCGCCAGCAGCCGGGGACAGGGGACCACCGGGGAGCTGTTTTTT. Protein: CASSRGQGTTGELFF.

The CDR3 here is CASSQVGAGVDTQYF. The CDR3 nucleotides are TGTGCCAGCAGCCAAGTGGGGGCGGGAGTAGATACGCAGTATTTT. The chain carries TRBV4-2 and TRBJ2-3; possible D gene TRBD2, 7 bases. The CDR3 loop spans 15 amino acids. V lost 1 base and J 5 bases, leaving 13 bases between the germline ends. From germline, CDR1 is LGHNA and CDR2 YNFKEQ.

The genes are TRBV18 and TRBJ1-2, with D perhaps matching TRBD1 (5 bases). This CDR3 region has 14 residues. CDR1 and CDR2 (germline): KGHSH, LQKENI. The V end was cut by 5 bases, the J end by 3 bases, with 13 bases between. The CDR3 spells CASSRDRGDYGYTF. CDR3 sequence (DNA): TGTGCCAGCTCAAGGGACCGGGGGGACTATGGCTACACCTTC.

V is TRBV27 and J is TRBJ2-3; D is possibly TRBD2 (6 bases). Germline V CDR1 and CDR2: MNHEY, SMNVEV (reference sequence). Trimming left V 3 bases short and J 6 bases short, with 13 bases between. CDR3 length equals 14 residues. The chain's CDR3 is CASSFKRAGDTQYF. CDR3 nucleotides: TGTGCCAGCAGTTTCAAGCGGGCCGGGGATACGCAGTATTTT.

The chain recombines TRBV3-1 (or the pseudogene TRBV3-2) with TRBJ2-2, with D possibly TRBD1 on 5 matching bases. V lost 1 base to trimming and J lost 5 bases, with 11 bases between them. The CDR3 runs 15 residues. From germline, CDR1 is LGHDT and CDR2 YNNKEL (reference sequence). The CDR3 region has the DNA TGTGCCAGCAGCCAAGGGGCAGGGAATACCGGGGAGCTGTTTTTT. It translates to CASSQGAGNTGELFF.

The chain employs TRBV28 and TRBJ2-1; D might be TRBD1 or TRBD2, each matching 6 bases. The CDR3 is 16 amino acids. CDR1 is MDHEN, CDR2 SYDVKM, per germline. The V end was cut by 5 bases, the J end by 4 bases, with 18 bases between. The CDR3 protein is CASSGWTGARYNEQFF. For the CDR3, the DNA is TGTGCCAGCAGTGGCTGGACGGGGGCGCGATACAATGAGCAGTTCTTC.

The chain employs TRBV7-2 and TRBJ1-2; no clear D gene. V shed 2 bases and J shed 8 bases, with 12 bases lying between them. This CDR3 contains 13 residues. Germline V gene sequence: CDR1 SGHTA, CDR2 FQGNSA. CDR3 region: CASSLYAGYGYTF. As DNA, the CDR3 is TGTGCCAGCAGCTTATACGCAGGTTACGGCTACACCTTC.

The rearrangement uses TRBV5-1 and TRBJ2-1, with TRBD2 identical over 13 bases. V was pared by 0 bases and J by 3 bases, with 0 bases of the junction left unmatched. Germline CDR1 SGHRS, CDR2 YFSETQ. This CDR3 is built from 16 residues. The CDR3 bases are TGCGCCAGCAGCTTGGGGACTAGCGGGAGCTACAATGAGCAGTTCTTC. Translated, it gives CASSLGTSGSYNEQFF.

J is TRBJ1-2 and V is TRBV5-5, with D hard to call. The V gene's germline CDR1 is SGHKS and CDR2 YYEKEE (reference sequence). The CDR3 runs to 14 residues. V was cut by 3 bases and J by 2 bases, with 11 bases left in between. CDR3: CASSSDFQNYGYTF. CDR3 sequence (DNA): TGTGCCAGCAGCTCGGACTTTCAGAACTATGGCTACACCTTC.

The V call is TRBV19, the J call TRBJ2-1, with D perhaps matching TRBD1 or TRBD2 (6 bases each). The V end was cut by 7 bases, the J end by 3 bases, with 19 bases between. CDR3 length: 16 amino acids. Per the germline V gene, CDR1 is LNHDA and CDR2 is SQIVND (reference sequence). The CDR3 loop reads CASTKDGRGGYNEQFF. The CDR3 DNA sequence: TGTGCCAGTACCAAGGACGGCAGGGGAGGCTACAATGAGCAGTTCTTC.

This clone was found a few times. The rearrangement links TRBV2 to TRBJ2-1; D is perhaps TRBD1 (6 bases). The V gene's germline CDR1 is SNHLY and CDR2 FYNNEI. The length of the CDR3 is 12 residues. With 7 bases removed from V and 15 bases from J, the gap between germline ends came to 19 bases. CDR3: CASTTTGSRAFF. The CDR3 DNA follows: TGTGCCAGCACCACAACAGGGTCCCGTGCGTTCTTC. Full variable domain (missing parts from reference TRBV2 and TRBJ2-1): EPEVTQTPSHQVTQMGQEVILRCVPISNHLYFYWYRQILGQKVEFLVSFYNNEISEKSEIFDDQFSVERPDGSNFTLKIRSTKLEDSAMYFCASTTTGSRAFFGPGTRLTVL.

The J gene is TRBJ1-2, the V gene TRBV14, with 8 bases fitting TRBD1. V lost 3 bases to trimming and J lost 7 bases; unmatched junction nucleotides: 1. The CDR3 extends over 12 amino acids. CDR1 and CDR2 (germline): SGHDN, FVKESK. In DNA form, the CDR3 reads TGTGCCAGCAGCCAGACAGGGGCTGGCTACACCTTC. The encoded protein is CASSQTGAGYTF.

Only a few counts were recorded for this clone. The CDR3 is CATSRDGGGEQYF. The CDR3 nucleotides are TGTGCCACCAGCAGAGACGGGGGTGGCGAGCAGTACTTC. The chain is built from TRBV15 and TRBJ2-7; a weak D match, TRBD2 (6 bases). The CDR3 consists of 13 residues. V gave up 0 bases and J gave up 6 bases, with 9 bases separating them. Germline V gives CDR1 LNHNV, CDR2 YYDKDF (reference sequence).

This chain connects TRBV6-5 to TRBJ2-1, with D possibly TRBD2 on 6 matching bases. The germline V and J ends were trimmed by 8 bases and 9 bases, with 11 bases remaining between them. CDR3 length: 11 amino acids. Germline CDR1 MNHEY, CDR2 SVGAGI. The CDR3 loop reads CASQSRGEQFF. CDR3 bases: TGTGCCAGCCAGTCGCGGGGTGAGCAGTTCTTC.

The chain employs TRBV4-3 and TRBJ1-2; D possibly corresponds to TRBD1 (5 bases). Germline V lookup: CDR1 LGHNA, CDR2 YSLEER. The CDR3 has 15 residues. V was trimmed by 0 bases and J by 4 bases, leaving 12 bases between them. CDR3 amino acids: CASSQEKDSFYGYTF. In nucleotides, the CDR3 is TGCGCCAGCAGCCAAGAAAAAGACAGTTTCTATGGCTACACCTTC.

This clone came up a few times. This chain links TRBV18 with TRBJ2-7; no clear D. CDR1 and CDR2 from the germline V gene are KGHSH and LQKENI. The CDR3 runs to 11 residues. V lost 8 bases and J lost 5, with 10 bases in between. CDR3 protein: CASSKGNEQYF. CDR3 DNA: TGTGCCAGCAGTAAGGGTAACGAGCAGTACTTC.

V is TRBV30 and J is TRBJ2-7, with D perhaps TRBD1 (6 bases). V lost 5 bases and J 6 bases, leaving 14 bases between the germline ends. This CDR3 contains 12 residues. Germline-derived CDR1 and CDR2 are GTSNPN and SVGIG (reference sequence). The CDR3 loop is CAWARQVGEQYF. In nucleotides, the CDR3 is TGTGCCTGGGCCCGACAGGTCGGCGAGCAGTACTTC. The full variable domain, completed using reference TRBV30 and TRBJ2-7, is SQTIHQWPATLVQPVGSPLSLECTVEGTSNPNLYWYRQAAGRGLQLLFYSVGIGQISSEVPQNLSASRPQDRQFILSSKKLLLSDSGFYLCAWARQVGEQYFGPGTRLTVT.

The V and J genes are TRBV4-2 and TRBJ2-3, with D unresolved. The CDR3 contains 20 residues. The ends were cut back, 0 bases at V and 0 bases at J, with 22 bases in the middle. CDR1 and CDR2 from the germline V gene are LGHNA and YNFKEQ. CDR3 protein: CASSQDSDLEPYSSTDTQYF. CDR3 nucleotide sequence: TGTGCCAGCAGCCAAGATTCAGACCTAGAGCCCTATTCTAGCACAGATACGCAGTATTTT.

The CDR3 region is CAWRSLAGGQFSYNEQFF. As DNA, the CDR3 is TGTGCCTGGCGTTCTTTAGCGGGGGGCCAGTTCTCCTACAATGAGCAGTTCTTC. The V call is TRBV30, the J call TRBJ2-1; TRBD2 aligns across 10 bases. CDR1 is GTSNPN, CDR2 SVGIG, per germline (reference sequence). This CDR3 region has 18 residues. Unmatched junction bases numbered 13, after V lost 5 bases and J lost 0 bases. Based on the CDR3 plus reference TRBV30 and TRBJ2-1, the full variable domain is SQTIHQWPATLVQPVGSPLSLECTVEGTSNPNLYWYRQAAGRGLQLLFYSVGIGQISSEVPQNLSASRPQDRQFILSSKKLLLSDSGFYLCAWRSLAGGQFSYNEQFFGPGTRLTVL.

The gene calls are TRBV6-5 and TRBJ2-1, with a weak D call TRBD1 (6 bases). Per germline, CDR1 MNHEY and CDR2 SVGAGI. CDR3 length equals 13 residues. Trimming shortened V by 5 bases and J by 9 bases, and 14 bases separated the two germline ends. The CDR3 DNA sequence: TGTGCCAGCAGTCGAAGCAGGGGCCCTGAGCAGTTCTTC. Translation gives CASSRSRGPEQFF.

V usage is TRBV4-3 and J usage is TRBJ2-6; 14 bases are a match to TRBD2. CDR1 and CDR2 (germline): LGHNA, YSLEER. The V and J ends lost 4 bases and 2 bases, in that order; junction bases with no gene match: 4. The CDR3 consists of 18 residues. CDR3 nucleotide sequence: TGCGCCAGCAGCCCGGGACTAGCGGGAGCCCCTGGGGCCAACGTCCTGACTTTC. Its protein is CASSPGLAGAPGANVLTF.